This T cell receptor (beta chain) emerged from a study of blood T cell repertoires in COVID-19. J gave up 8 bases and V 4 bases, and 10 bases lay outside the gene matches. This CDR3 region has 15 residues. Germline V gene data show CDR1 as KGHDR and CDR2 as SFDVKD. Original processing methods: The assay estimated nucleated cells by amplifying reference gene primers. Only in-frame clones appear in the TCRdb table, and some are missing; sequencing was by immunoSEQ multiplex PCR. The V and J calls and clone size were taken over from that table, and D and trimming were inferred from the DNA. This sample has approximately 210,000 clones, with about 83% found just once.

This TCR was sampled from a woman aged 50 to 65 with active or convalescent COVID-19. The chain is built from TRBV24-1 and TRBJ1-1; the match to TRBD1 covers 9 bases. The source material was peripheral blood. The CDR3 sequence: CATSDRGRDREEAFF. The CDR3 bases are TGTGCCACCAGTGACCGGGGCAGGGACAGGGAGGAAGCTTTCTTT.